This T cell receptor beta chain was identified during a study of vaccination and CD4 T cells after COVID-19. The Oncomine TCR Beta short-read assay sequenced DNA from cultured CD4+ T cells. TCRdb re-called the PCR reads through MiXCR, storing one row per CDR3 protein. The sample lists 15,000 to 20,000 distinct CDR3 sequences, about 52% seen once, with roughly 4% in the top ten. This clonotype was detected only a few times. Its antigen remains unknown. This CDR3 contains 11 residues. V was shortened by 3 bases and J by 8 bases, with 5 bases between the two germline ends. Germline loops: CDR1 SGHNT, CDR2 YENEEA. The treatment denotes: approximately nine-day PBMC culture with coronavirus spike peptide pools or control peptides (ViraFEST assay). Per well, approximately 2.1 million PBMCs were cultured in the presence of approximately 9.4 IU/ml IL-2 and approximately 9.4 ug/ml peptide pools.

The receptor's source is a human donor who had recovered from COVID-19. The chain is built from TRBV11-3 and TRBJ2-1; tentatively, D is TRBD2 (5 bases). Material: CD4+ T cells from blood, cultured in vitro. The CDR3 region is CASSLRDEQFF. In nucleotides, the CDR3 is TGTGCCAGCAGCTTGAGGGATGAGCAGTTCTTC.